The 30 T cell receptor beta chains in this list originate from one sample, sequenced in a study of blood T cell repertoires in COVID-19. Repertoires were generated with immunoSEQ multiplex PCR, while TCRdb's copy carries only in-frame clones and drops some. This sample has approximately 120,000 clones, with around four fifths found just once. The material sequenced was peripheral blood. The receptors here all came from a man aged 55 to 70 with acute or convalescent COVID-19.

The chain employs TRBV14 and TRBJ2-5; 10 bases are shared with TRBD2. The V and J ends lost 2 bases and 2 bases, in that order; junction bases with no gene match: 5. This CDR3 is 16 amino acids long. Germline V gives CDR1 SGHDN, CDR2 FVKESK. This chain's CDR3 is CASSQQRTSGQETQYF. CDR3 nucleotide sequence: TGTGCCAGCAGCCAACAACGGACTAGCGGACAAGAGACCCAGTACTTC.

Remarks on this clone: Because the CDR3's place on the DNA is in doubt, the DNA is left out and the CDR3 is given as listed by TCRdb. The chain links TRBV29-1 to TRBJ2-1; the D call TRBD1 from the table was never checked on the DNA. Germline values: CDR1 SQVTM, CDR2 ANQGSEA. 14 amino acids form the CDR3, both terminal residues included. The CDR3: CSVGPGQGGNEQFF.

The sample holds one count of this clone. The chain combines TRBV5-1 with TRBJ2-1, with TRBD1 identical over 7 bases. The CDR3 has 15 residues. Per the germline V gene, CDR1 is SGHRS and CDR2 is YFSETQ. Trimming took 3 bases from V and 1 from J; bases not matched to a gene: 4. The CDR3 loop reads CASSYGQVSYNEQFF. CDR3 in DNA: TGCGCCAGCAGCTACGGACAGGTGTCCTACAATGAGCAGTTCTTC.

The gene calls are TRBV5-4 and TRBJ2-2; 7 positions agree with TRBD2. CDR3 size: 14 residues. Unmatched junction bases numbered 2, after V lost 4 bases and J lost 2 bases. The germline V gene encodes CDR1 SGHNT and CDR2 YYREEE (reference sequence). The CDR3 sequence: CASSGLGNTGELFF. The CDR3 DNA is TGTGCCAGCAGCGGACTAGGTAACACCGGGGAGCTGTTTTTT.

The J gene is TRBJ2-1, the V gene TRBV7-2; 13 bases agree with TRBD2. This CDR3 contains 16 residues. The V gene end was trimmed by 4 bases and the J gene end by 2 bases; junction bases not matched to a gene: 2. Germline V CDR1 and CDR2: SGHTA, FQGNSA. CDR3 nucleotides: TGTGCCAGCAGCTACGGACTAGCGGGGGCCTACAATGAGCAGTTCTTC. Protein: CASSYGLAGAYNEQFF.

The gene calls are TRBV14 and TRBJ1-5; D might be TRBD1 (6 bases). Trimming took 6 bases from V and 7 from J, leaving 13 bases between them. Germline V lookup: CDR1 SGHDN, CDR2 FVKESK. This CDR3 comprises 13 residues. The CDR3 bases are TGTGCCAGCAGTCCACAGGGAAACCAGCCCCAGCATTTT. It encodes CASSPQGNQPQHF.

The V call is TRBV6-1, the J call TRBJ1-2; TRBD1 aligns across 8 bases. The germline V gene encodes CDR1 MNHNS and CDR2 SASEGT. The CDR3 contains 13 residues. V was clipped by 3 bases and J by 6 bases; unmatched bases: 3. The CDR3 here is CASSDRGLNGYTF. The DNA of the CDR3 is TGTGCCAGCAGTGACAGGGGGCTAAATGGCTACACCTTC.

The rearrangement uses TRBV27 and TRBJ1-4; D gene ambiguous. There are 12 residues in the CDR3. Germline V gene lookup returns CDR1 MNHEY and CDR2 SMNVEV (reference sequence). V shed 8 bases and J shed 0 bases, with 4 bases lying between them. The CDR3 nucleotides read TGTGCCAGCGCGACAACTAATGAAAAACTGTTTTTT. Translation gives CASATTNEKLFF.

The genes are TRBV7-9 and TRBJ2-5; a possible D gene is TRBD1 (6 bases). The CDR3 totals 14 residues. The germline gives CDR1 SEHNR, CDR2 FQNEAQ (reference sequence). V gave up 1 base and J gave up 5 bases, with 11 bases separating them. The CDR3 DNA sequence: TGTGCCAGCAGCTTAGGAGGGGGAGTTGAGACCCAGTACTTC. Translated: CASSLGGGVETQYF. Full variable domain (outside the CDR3, taken from reference TRBV7-9 and TRBJ2-5): DTGVSQNPRHKITKRGQNVTFRCDPISEHNRLYWYRQTLGQGPEFLTYFQNEAQLEKSRLLSDRFSAERPKGSFSTLEIQRTEQGDSAMYLCASSLGGGVETQYFGPGTRLLVL.

V gene TRBV5-4 combines with J gene TRBJ1-3, with D maybe TRBD1 (6 bases). Per germline, CDR1 SGHNT and CDR2 YYREEE (reference sequence). CDR3 length equals 14 residues. Trimming took off 9 bases at V and 0 bases at J, with 13 bases between the two ends. This chain's CDR3 is CATGQSVSGNTIYF. CDR3 DNA sequence: TGTGCCACCGGACAGTCAGTCTCTGGAAACACCATATATTTT.

This clone occurred once. The chain joins TRBV5-4 to TRBJ1-6, with 7 positions matching TRBD1. The junction had 12 bases not matched to a gene; V was cut back by 4 bases and J by 8 bases. The V gene's germline CDR1 is SGHNT and CDR2 YYREEE (reference sequence). This CDR3 is built from 16 residues. CDR3 sequence reads: CASSPTQDRRDSPLHF. The CDR3 region has the DNA TGTGCCAGCAGCCCTACCCAGGACAGGAGAGATTCACCCCTCCACTTT.

The gene calls are TRBV5-1 and TRBJ2-1; TRBD2 is a possible D gene (7 bases). V gave up 10 bases and J gave up 7 bases, with 21 bases separating them. Germline V gives CDR1 SGHRS, CDR2 YFSETQ. This CDR3 region has 14 residues. CDR3 bases: TGCGCCTCACCCGGGGGCGGGAGAGGAAATGAGCAGTTCTTC. This translates into CASPGGGRGNEQFF. Full variable domain (missing parts from reference TRBV5-1 and TRBJ2-1): KAGVTQTPRYLIKTRGQQVTLSCSPISGHRSVSWYQQTPGQGLQFLFEYFSETQRNKGNFPGRFSGRQFSNSRSEMNVSTLELGDSALYLCASPGGGRGNEQFFGPGTRLTVL.

The chain links TRBV7-3 to TRBJ2-1; 8 bases align to TRBD2. Trimming took 5 bases from V and 15 from J; bases not matched to a gene: 12. Germline V gene sequence: CDR1 SGHTA, CDR2 FQGTGA. The CDR3 sequence is 13 residues long. The CDR3 protein is CASSALAGGHSFF. In DNA form, the CDR3 reads TGTGCCAGCAGCGCCCTAGCGGGTGGCCATTCGTTCTTC.

This chain connects TRBV2 to TRBJ1-5; D may be TRBD1 (6 bases). This CDR3 has 14 amino acids. CDR1 is SNHLY and CDR2 is FYNNEI in the germline V gene. The V and J ends lost 6 bases and 3 bases respectively, with 12 bases between them. DNA for the CDR3: TGTGCCAGCAGCATACAGGGACCCAATCAGCCCCAGCATTTT. The encoded protein is CASSIQGPNQPQHF.

The chain is built from TRBV28 and TRBJ2-5, with a weak D call TRBD1 (6 bases). Trimming stripped 2 bases from V and 5 bases from J, with 18 bases between. Per the germline V gene, CDR1 is MDHEN and CDR2 is SYDVKM. The CDR3 is 16 amino acids. CDR3 sequence (DNA): TGTGCCAGCAGTTTAGTAAGCTGGGGGCCGGGGGAGACCCAGTACTTC. As protein: CASSLVSWGPGETQYF.

This clone was seen only a few times. The V and J genes are TRBV7-8 and TRBJ2-2, with D unresolved. V was shortened by 5 bases and J by 6 bases, with 10 bases between the two germline ends. The CDR3 runs to 13 residues. From germline, CDR1 is SGHVS and CDR2 FQNEAQ. The DNA for the CDR3 is TGTGCCAGCAGCCGAAACGAGGCCGGGGAGCTGTTTTTT. Translated: CASSRNEAGELFF.

V and J are TRBV19 and TRBJ1-2; D not certain. V lost 3 bases and J 7 bases, leaving 9 bases between the germline ends. The CDR3 length is 12 residues. The V gene's germline CDR1 is LNHDA and CDR2 SQIVND (reference sequence). Here the CDR3 reads CASSIGAGGYTF. CDR3 coding DNA: TGTGCCAGTAGTATTGGTGCAGGTGGCTACACCTTC.

V and J are TRBV2 and TRBJ2-7; TRBD2 agrees at 11 bases. This CDR3 has 15 amino acids. Germline V gene data show CDR1 as SNHLY and CDR2 as FYNNEI. V dropped 7 bases and J dropped 0; count of bases not matched to a gene: 5. The CDR3 DNA is TGTGCCAGCACCAGACTAGCGGGAAACTCCTACGAGCAGTACTTC. Its translation is CASTRLAGNSYEQYF. Full variable domain (missing parts from reference TRBV2 and TRBJ2-7): EPEVTQTPSHQVTQMGQEVILRCVPISNHLYFYWYRQILGQKVEFLVSFYNNEISEKSEIFDDQFSVERPDGSNFTLKIRSTKLEDSAMYFCASTRLAGNSYEQYFGPGTRLTVT.

This clone has a single count. The chain is built from TRBV5-4 and TRBJ1-2; unclear D gene. Germline V CDR1 and CDR2: SGHNT, YYREEE (reference sequence). V lost 0 bases and J 9 bases, leaving 15 bases between the germline ends. CDR3 length: 14 residues. The DNA of the CDR3 is TGTGCCAGCAGCTTGGGAGGGAGTGGCTTCAGCTACACCTTC. Encoded protein: CASSLGGSGFSYTF.

V and J are TRBV7-3 and TRBJ1-1; 10 nucleotides agree with TRBD1. The trim removed 2 bases at V and 4 bases at J, leaving 10 bases unmatched. In germline, CDR1 is SGHTA, CDR2 FQGTGA. The CDR3 loop spans 17 amino acids. Here the CDR3 DNA reads TGTGCCAGCAGCTTAGTCCCGGGACAGGGGTTGGCCACTGAAGCTTTCTTT. Encoded protein: CASSLVPGQGLATEAFF.

The chain uses TRBV2 and TRBJ2-1, with no clear D. The CDR3 consists of 12 residues. Deletions cut 5 bases from V and 6 bases from J, with 8 bases between. The germline V gene encodes CDR1 SNHLY and CDR2 FYNNEI. As DNA, the CDR3 is TGTGCCAGCAGTAAACCCAGCAATGAGCAGTTCTTC. The encoded protein is CASSKPSNEQFF.

This clone was counted between two and nine times. V usage is TRBV28 and J usage is TRBJ2-1, with a possible D match to TRBD1 (5 bases). The length of the CDR3 is 14 residues. Germline V lookup: CDR1 MDHEN, CDR2 SYDVKM. Trimming removed 4 bases from V and 3 bases from J, with 10 bases in between. The CDR3 sequence is CASSYGRVYNEQFF. The CDR3 bases are TGTGCCAGCAGTTACGGCAGGGTCTACAATGAGCAGTTCTTC.

V usage is TRBV24-1 and J usage is TRBJ1-3, with D tentatively TRBD1 (5 bases). This CDR3 contains 15 residues. The V and J ends lost 2 bases and 2 bases respectively, with 9 bases between them. Germline V gene data show CDR1 as KGHDR and CDR2 as SFDVKD. CDR3 bases: TGTGCCACCAGTGATTCTAAGGGGACTGGAAACACCATATATTTT. Protein: CATSDSKGTGNTIYF.

This chain links TRBV9 with TRBJ1-4, with 8 nucleotides matching TRBD1. CDR1 SGDLS and CDR2 YYNGEE come from the germline V gene. With V trimmed by 4 bases and J by 5 bases, 4 bases remained unmatched. The CDR3 runs 14 residues. CDR3 in DNA: TGTGCCAGCAGCCCGACAGGGGCGAATGAAAAACTGTTTTTT. Its translation is CASSPTGANEKLFF.

The count of this clone is one. This chain joins TRBV11-2 and TRBJ2-7; unclear D gene. Germline-derived CDR1 and CDR2 are SGHAT and FQNNGV. Trimming stripped 1 base from V and 0 bases from J, with 4 bases between. The CDR3 is 13 residues long. CDR3 DNA sequence: TGTGCCAGCAGCTTAGGGAGCTCCTACGAGCAGTACTTC. Translation: CASSLGSSYEQYF.

This clone was counted only a few times. The V and J genes are TRBV18 and TRBJ1-4, with D hard to call. V shed 4 bases and J shed 7 bases, with 10 bases lying between them. Germline V gives CDR1 KGHSH, CDR2 LQKENI. This CDR3 has 13 amino acids. CDR3 sequence (DNA): TGTGCCAGCTCACAAACGGTGGTTGAAAAACTGTTTTTT. It codes for CASSQTVVEKLFF.

The V gene is TRBV27, the J gene TRBJ1-6; D might be TRBD1 (6 bases). This CDR3 is 15 amino acids long. V was trimmed by 4 bases and J by 4 bases, leaving 11 bases between them. Germline CDR1 is MNHEY and CDR2 is SMNVEV (reference sequence). CDR3 residues: CASSYQGLYNSPLHF. DNA for the CDR3: TGTGCCAGCAGTTATCAGGGGCTTTATAATTCACCCCTCCACTTT.

In DNA, the CDR3 is TGTGCCACCAGTGGGGGCCGCGGTAACAATCAGCCCCAGCATTTT. Translating it yields CATSGGRGNNQPQHF. This chain uses TRBV24-1 with TRBJ1-5; maybe TRBD1 (5 bases). Trimming left V 5 bases short and J 3 bases short, with 13 bases between. CDR3 length: 15 residues. Germline-derived CDR1 and CDR2 are KGHDR and SFDVKD.

The chain employs TRBV30 and TRBJ2-1; the match to TRBD2 covers 13 bases. Germline values: CDR1 GTSNPN, CDR2 SVGIG (reference sequence). The CDR3 consists of 16 residues. J gave up 2 bases and V 3 bases, and 4 bases lay outside the gene matches. The CDR3 coding sequence is TGTGCCTGGAGCACCGGGACTAGCGGGGCCTACAATGAGCAGTTCTTC. The encoded protein is CAWSTGTSGAYNEQFF.

This chain joins TRBV7-3 and TRBJ2-3; TRBD2 agrees at 8 bases. The germline V gene encodes CDR1 SGHTA and CDR2 FQGTGA. V trimming: 1 base; J trimming: 4 bases; junction bases outside the gene matches: 4. The CDR3 has 15 amino acids. CDR3 in amino acids: CASSLMGTSSDTQYF. The CDR3 DNA reads as TGTGCCAGCAGCTTAATGGGGACTAGTTCAGATACGCAGTATTTT.